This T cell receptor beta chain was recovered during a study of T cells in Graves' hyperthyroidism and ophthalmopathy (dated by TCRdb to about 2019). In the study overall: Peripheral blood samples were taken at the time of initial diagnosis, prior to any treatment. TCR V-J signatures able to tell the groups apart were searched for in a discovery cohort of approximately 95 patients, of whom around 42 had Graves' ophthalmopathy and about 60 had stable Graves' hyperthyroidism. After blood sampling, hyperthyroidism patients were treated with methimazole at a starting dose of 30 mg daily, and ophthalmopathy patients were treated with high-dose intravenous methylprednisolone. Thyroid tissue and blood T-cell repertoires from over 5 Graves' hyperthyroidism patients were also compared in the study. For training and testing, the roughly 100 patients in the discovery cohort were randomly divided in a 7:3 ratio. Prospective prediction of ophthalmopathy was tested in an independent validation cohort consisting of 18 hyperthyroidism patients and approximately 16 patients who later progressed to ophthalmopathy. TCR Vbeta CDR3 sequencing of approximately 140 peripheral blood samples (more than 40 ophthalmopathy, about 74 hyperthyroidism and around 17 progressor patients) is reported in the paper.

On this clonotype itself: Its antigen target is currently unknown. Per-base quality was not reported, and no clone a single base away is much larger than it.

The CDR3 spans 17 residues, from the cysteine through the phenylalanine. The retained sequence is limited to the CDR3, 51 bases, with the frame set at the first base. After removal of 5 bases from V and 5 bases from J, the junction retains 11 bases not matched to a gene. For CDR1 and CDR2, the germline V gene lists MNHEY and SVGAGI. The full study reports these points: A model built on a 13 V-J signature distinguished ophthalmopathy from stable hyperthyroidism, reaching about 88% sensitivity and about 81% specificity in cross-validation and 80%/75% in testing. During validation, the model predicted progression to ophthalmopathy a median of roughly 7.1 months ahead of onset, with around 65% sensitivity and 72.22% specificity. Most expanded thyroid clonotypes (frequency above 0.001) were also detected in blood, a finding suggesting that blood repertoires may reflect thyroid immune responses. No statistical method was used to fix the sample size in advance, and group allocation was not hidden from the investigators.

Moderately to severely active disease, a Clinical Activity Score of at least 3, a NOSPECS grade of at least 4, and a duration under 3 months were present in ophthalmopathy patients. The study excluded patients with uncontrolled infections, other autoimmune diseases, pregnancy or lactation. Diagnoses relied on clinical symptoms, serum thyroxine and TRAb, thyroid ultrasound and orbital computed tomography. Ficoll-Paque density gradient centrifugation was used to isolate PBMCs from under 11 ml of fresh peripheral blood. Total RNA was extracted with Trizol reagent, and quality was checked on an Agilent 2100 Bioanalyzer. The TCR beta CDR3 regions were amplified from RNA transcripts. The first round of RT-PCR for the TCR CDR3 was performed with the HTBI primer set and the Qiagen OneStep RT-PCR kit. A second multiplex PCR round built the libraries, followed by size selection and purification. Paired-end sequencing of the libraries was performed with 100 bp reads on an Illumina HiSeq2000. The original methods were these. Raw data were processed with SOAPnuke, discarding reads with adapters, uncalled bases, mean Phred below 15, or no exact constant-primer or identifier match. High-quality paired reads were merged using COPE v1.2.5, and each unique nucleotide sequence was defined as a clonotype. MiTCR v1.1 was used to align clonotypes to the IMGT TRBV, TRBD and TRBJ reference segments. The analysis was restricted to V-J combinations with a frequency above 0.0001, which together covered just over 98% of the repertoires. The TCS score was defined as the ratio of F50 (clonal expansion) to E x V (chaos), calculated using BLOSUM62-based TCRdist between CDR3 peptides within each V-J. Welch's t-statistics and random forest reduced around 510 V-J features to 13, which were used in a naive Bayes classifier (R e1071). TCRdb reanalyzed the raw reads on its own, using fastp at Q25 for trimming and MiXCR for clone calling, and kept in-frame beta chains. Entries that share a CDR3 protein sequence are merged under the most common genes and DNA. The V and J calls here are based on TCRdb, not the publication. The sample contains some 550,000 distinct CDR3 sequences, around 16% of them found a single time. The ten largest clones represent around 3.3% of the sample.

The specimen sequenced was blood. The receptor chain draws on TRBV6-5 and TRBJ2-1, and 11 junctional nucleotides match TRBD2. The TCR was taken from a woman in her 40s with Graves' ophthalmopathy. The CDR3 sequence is CASSHLARLAGNNEQFF. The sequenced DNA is TGTGCCAGCAGTCACTTAGCTAGACTAGCGGGGAACAATGAGCAGTTCTTC.